Presented here are 27 T cell receptor beta chains from one specimen sequenced in a study of CD8+ T cells in alopecia areata. Lesional scalp punch biopsies and peripheral blood came from alopecia areata patients. Extracted from the samples, RNA was reverse transcribed into cDNA to serve as the sequencing template. Produced via immunoSEQ multiplex PCR; TCRdb's table is partial and in-frame only. This table holds 9,500 to 15,000 clones, about 56% found once. Sequencing used skin. Every receptor here comes from a human donor with alopecia areata.

The chain uses TRBV7-2 and TRBJ2-2; D uncertain. The length of the CDR3 is 15 residues. Trimming shortened V by 2 bases and J by 3 bases, and 10 bases separated the two germline ends. Germline assignment: CDR1 SGHTA and CDR2 FQGNSA. CDR3 nucleotide sequence: TGTGCCAGCAGCTTAACCCCACGGGACACCGGGGAGCTGTTTTTT. Residues: CASSLTPRDTGELFF.

The genes are TRBV28 and TRBJ2-1, with 8 nucleotides matching TRBD1. CDR1 is MDHEN, CDR2 SYDVKM, per germline. CDR3 size: 16 residues. V lost 7 bases and J lost 4; bases outside the gene matches: 12. CDR3 loop: CASTRNRDRPYNEQFF. Written as DNA, the CDR3 is TGTGCCAGCACCAGAAACCGGGACAGGCCTTACAATGAGCAGTTCTTC.

DNA for the CDR3: TGTGCCAGCAGCTTGATGGATACCGGGGAGCTGTTTTTT. This gives the protein CASSLMDTGELFF. The chain links TRBV7-7 to TRBJ2-2; D gene uncertain. Germline V gene lookup returns CDR1 SSHAT and CDR2 FNYEAQ (reference sequence). This CDR3 region has 13 residues. Trimming took 3 bases from V and 5 from J, leaving 7 bases between them.

This chain joins TRBV13 and TRBJ2-7; D perhaps matches TRBD2 (6 bases). V dropped 6 bases and J dropped 6 bases, with 18 bases sitting between them. Germline V lookup: CDR1 PRHDT, CDR2 FYEKMQ (reference sequence). This CDR3 is built from 14 residues. The CDR3 coding sequence is TGTGCCAGCAGTGTCGATCTAGCGACTGGCGAGCAGTACTTC. Translating gives CASSVDLATGEQYF.

This clone was seen more than once but under ten times. This chain joins TRBV7-2 and TRBJ2-3; D possibly corresponds to TRBD2 (6 bases). V lost 5 bases and J 4 bases, leaving 19 bases between the germline ends. This CDR3 region has 16 residues. The V gene's germline CDR1 is SGHTA and CDR2 FQGNSA. The DNA of the CDR3 is TGTGCCAGCAGCCACTACTCTGGGGGAGGTGCAGATACGCAGTATTTT. It encodes CASSHYSGGGADTQYF.

The chain employs TRBV5-1 and TRBJ2-1; D remains ambiguous. This CDR3 is 16 amino acids long. The V gene lost 7 bases and the J gene lost 3 bases, with 20 bases spanning the gap. The germline V gene has CDR1 SGHRS and CDR2 YFSETQ. CDR3: CASSTLGSLGYNEQFF. In DNA, the CDR3 is TGCGCCAGCTCAACCCTAGGATCTTTGGGCTACAATGAGCAGTTCTTC.

The chain carries TRBV18 and TRBJ2-5; 8 bases line up with TRBD2. Germline trimming cut 3 bases from V and 2 bases from J; bases unmatched to any gene: 11. Per germline, CDR1 KGHSH and CDR2 LQKENI. The CDR3 contains 17 residues. The CDR3 reads CASSPGLATKPQETQYF. CDR3 nucleotides: TGTGCCAGCTCACCCGGACTAGCAACCAAGCCTCAAGAGACCCAGTACTTC.

The chain uses TRBV27 and TRBJ2-7; 13 bases match TRBD2. This CDR3 comprises 15 residues. V shed 6 bases, J shed 2 bases, and the junction held 4 bases outside the gene matches. Germline lookup yields CDR1 MNHEY and CDR2 SMNVEV (reference sequence). CDR3 coding DNA: TGTGCCAGCAGAGGACTAGCGGGGGAACCCTACGAGCAGTACTTC. Translating it yields CASRGLAGEPYEQYF.

This chain connects TRBV28 to TRBJ2-2; D might be TRBD2 (7 bases). The CDR3 contains 18 residues. In germline, CDR1 is MDHEN, CDR2 SYDVKM. V was trimmed by 4 bases and J by 0 bases, leaving 18 bases between them. CDR3 bases: TGTGCCAGCAGTTCACCCGCAAGGGGGACTACGAACACCGGGGAGCTGTTTTTT. Translating it yields CASSSPARGTTNTGELFF.

J is TRBJ2-7 and V is TRBV6-6, with 8 bases matching TRBD2. The length of the CDR3 is 12 residues. V lost 10 bases and J lost 3; bases outside the gene matches: 5. Germline lookup yields CDR1 MNHNY and CDR2 SVGAGI (reference sequence). This chain's CDR3 is CATRGGVYEQYF. The DNA of the CDR3 is TGTGCCACCCGGGGGGGGGTCTACGAGCAGTACTTC.

This clone was observed a handful of times. This chain links TRBV7-3 with TRBJ2-2; D ambiguous. The CDR3 totals 14 residues. Germline CDR1 SGHTA, CDR2 FQGTGA. V was pared by 0 bases and J by 0 bases, with 2 bases between. CDR3: CASSLTANTGELFF. The CDR3 region has the DNA TGTGCCAGCAGCTTAACGGCGAACACCGGGGAGCTGTTTTTT.

The DNA of the CDR3 is TGCGCCAGCAGCCTTGGGACAGGGGGGTGGGATGAGCAGTTCTTC. As protein: CASSLGTGGWDEQFF. The chain is built from TRBV5-1 and TRBJ2-1; 11 bases are a match to TRBD1. CDR1 and CDR2 (germline): SGHRS, YFSETQ. With 4 bases clipped from V and 8 bases from J, the junction kept 8 bases outside the gene matches. The CDR3 is 15 residues long.

This clone has more than one count but fewer than ten. The V gene is TRBV4-2, the J gene TRBJ2-7, with 8 bases lining up with TRBD2. V lost 5 bases to trimming and J lost 2 bases; unmatched junction nucleotides: 5. Per germline, CDR1 LGHNA and CDR2 YNFKEQ. This CDR3 is built from 14 residues. The CDR3 nucleotides read TGTGCCAGCAGCAACCAAGCGGGGGCCTACGAGCAGTACTTC. Protein sequence: CASSNQAGAYEQYF.

The chain links TRBV18 to TRBJ2-3, with D hard to call. With 1 base removed from V and 0 bases from J, the gap between germline ends came to 8 bases. The CDR3 totals 15 residues. Germline assignment: CDR1 KGHSH and CDR2 LQKENI. CDR3 coding DNA: TGTGCCAGCTCACCACGGGCTTCTAGCACAGATACGCAGTATTTT. Translation gives CASSPRASSTDTQYF.

V and J are TRBV10-3 and TRBJ2-1, with TRBD2 as a possible D gene (5 bases). The V gene lost 0 bases and the J gene lost 0 bases, with 9 bases spanning the gap. CDR3 length: 16 residues. Germline V gene data show CDR1 as ENHRY and CDR2 as SYGVKD. CDR3 loop: CAISESVGDSYNEQFF. For the CDR3, the DNA is TGTGCCATCAGTGAGTCGGTCGGGGACTCCTACAATGAGCAGTTCTTC.

This sequence joins TRBV6-1 and TRBJ1-1; D perhaps matches TRBD1 (5 bases). In germline, CDR1 is MNHNS, CDR2 SASEGT. The CDR3 loop spans 15 amino acids. The V and J ends lost 3 bases and 4 bases respectively, with 15 bases between them. CDR3 nucleotides: TGTGCCAGCAGTGAGGTTCAGGGACGGGGCACTGAAGCTTTCTTT. Translating it yields CASSEVQGRGTEAFF.

The chain joins TRBV19 to TRBJ1-6; 7 nucleotides match TRBD1. V lost 3 bases, J lost 5 bases, and 4 bases stayed unmatched. CDR3 length: 15 amino acids. Germline-derived CDR1 and CDR2 are LNHDA and SQIVND (reference sequence). The CDR3 bases are TGTGCCAGTAGTATTGCGACAGGGAATAATTCACCCCTCCACTTT. Translating it yields CASSIATGNNSPLHF.

As DNA, the CDR3 is TGTGCCAGCAGTTACCCGGCGGCGGCGAGGTACAATGAGCAGTTCTTC. This gives the protein CASSYPAAARYNEQFF. The V call is TRBV6-6, the J call TRBJ2-1; no clear D gene. Germline lookup yields CDR1 MNHNY and CDR2 SVGAGI (reference sequence). This CDR3 is 16 amino acids long. Deletions cut 2 bases from V and 4 bases from J, with 15 bases between.

The chain combines TRBV2 with TRBJ2-2; the D gene is possibly TRBD2 (6 bases). The CDR3 has 15 amino acids. V was cut by 7 bases and J by 1 base, with 13 bases left in between. CDR1 is SNHLY and CDR2 is FYNNEI in the germline V gene. CDR3 protein: CASKRDSRNTGELFF. As DNA, the CDR3 is TGTGCCAGCAAACGGGACTCCAGGAACACCGGGGAGCTGTTTTTT.

The rearrangement links TRBV27 to TRBJ1-2; 8 bases agree with TRBD1. The V gene end was trimmed by 5 bases and the J gene end by 8 bases; junction bases not matched to a gene: 25. Per the germline V gene, CDR1 is MNHEY and CDR2 is SMNVEV (reference sequence). The CDR3 runs to 19 residues. CDR3 residues: CASSPPPGTGHTQTRGYTF. CDR3 DNA: TGTGCCAGCAGTCCCCCCCCCGGGACAGGACACACTCAAACTAGGGGCTACACCTTC.

The DNA for the CDR3 is TGCGCCAGCGGTAGGCGACAGGACTACGAGCAGTACTTC. It yields the protein CASGRRQDYEQYF. The gene calls are TRBV4-3 and TRBJ2-7, with D perhaps matching TRBD1 (6 bases). The V end was cut by 8 bases, the J end by 3 bases, with 14 bases between. The germline gives CDR1 LGHNA, CDR2 YSLEER. The CDR3 is 13 residues long.

This chain joins TRBV4-1 and TRBJ2-2; D is uncertain. Deletions cut 5 bases from V and 2 bases from J, with 6 bases between. CDR1 MGHRA and CDR2 YSYEKL come from the germline V gene. The CDR3 loop spans 13 amino acids. CDR3 nucleotides: TGCGCCAGCAGCGGAAAAAACACCGGGGAGCTGTTTTTT. This sequence encodes CASSGKNTGELFF.

This clone has only one observation. V usage is TRBV18 and J usage is TRBJ1-2; D uncertain. The germline V gene has CDR1 KGHSH and CDR2 LQKENI. This CDR3 is built from 13 residues. Trimming cost V 2 bases and J 3 bases, with 7 bases left between them. Here the CDR3 reads CASSPSQYYGYTF. Here the CDR3 DNA reads TGTGCCAGCTCACCAAGCCAGTACTATGGCTACACCTTC.

The chain links TRBV6-1 to TRBJ1-5; D not certain. Trimming removed 3 bases from V and 10 bases from J, with 7 bases in between. Germline V gene data show CDR1 as MNHNS and CDR2 as SASEGT. This CDR3 spans 11 amino acids. CDR3 in amino acids: CASSDGNPQHF. The CDR3, as DNA: TGTGCCAGCAGTGATGGTAATCCCCAGCATTTT.

The V call is TRBV10-3, the J call TRBJ2-7; possible D gene TRBD2, 6 bases. Trimming removed 4 bases at V and 1 base at J, with 17 bases between. This CDR3 contains 16 residues. Germline lookup yields CDR1 ENHRY and CDR2 SYGVKD. The CDR3, as DNA: TGTGCCATCAGTGGTGCCATGGGGAGGTTATCCTACGAGCAGTACTTC. Protein product: CAISGAMGRLSYEQYF.

This clone was detected only a few times. The chain links TRBV4-1 to TRBJ2-5; D may be TRBD1 (5 bases). The V gene lost 2 bases and the J gene lost 3 bases, with 13 bases spanning the gap. Germline assignment: CDR1 MGHRA and CDR2 YSYEKL. This CDR3 has 15 residues. In DNA, the CDR3 is TGCGCCAGCAGCCAAACCCCAGGGATCGAAGAGACCCAGTACTTC. Protein product: CASSQTPGIEETQYF.

This chain links TRBV30 with TRBJ2-3, with 7 bases aligning to TRBD1. CDR3 length equals 16 residues. After removal of 8 bases from V and 4 bases from J, the junction contained 18 bases not matched to a gene. Germline V gives CDR1 GTSNPN, CDR2 SVGIG (reference sequence). The CDR3 DNA is TGTGCCACGGCCTCGAAAAAAACAGGGGCGCCAGATACGCAGTATTTT. Translating gives CATASKKTGAPDTQYF.